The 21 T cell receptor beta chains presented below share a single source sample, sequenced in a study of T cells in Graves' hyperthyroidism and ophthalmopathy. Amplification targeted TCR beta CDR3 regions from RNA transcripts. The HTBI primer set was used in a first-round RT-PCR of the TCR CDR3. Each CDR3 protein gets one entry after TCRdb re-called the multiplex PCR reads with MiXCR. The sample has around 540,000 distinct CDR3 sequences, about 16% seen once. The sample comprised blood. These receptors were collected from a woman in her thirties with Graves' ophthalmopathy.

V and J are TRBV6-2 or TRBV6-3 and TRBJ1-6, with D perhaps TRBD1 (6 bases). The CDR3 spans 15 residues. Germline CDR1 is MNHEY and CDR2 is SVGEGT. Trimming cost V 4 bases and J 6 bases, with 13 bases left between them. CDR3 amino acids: CASSWIQGSNSPLHF. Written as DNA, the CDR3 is TGTGCCAGCAGTTGGATACAGGGTAGTAATTCACCCCTCCACTTT.

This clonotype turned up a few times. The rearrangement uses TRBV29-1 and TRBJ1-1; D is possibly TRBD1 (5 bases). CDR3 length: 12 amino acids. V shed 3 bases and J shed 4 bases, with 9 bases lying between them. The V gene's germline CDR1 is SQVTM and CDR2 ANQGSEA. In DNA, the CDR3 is TGCAGCGTTGATCAGGGCCCCACTGAAGCTTTCTTT. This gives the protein CSVDQGPTEAFF.

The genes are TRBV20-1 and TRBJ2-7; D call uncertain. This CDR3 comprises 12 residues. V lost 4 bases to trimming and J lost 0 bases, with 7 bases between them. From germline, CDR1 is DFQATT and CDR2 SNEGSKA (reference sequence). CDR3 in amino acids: CSANKVSYEQYF. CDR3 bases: TGCAGTGCTAACAAAGTCTCCTACGAGCAGTACTTC.

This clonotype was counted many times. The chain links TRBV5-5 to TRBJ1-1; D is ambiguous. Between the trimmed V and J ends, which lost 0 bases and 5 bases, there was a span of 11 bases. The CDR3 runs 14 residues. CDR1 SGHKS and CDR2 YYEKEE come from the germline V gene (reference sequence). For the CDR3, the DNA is TGTGCCAGCAGCTTGGGGCCAGGAGGAACTGAAGCTTTCTTT. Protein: CASSLGPGGTEAFF.

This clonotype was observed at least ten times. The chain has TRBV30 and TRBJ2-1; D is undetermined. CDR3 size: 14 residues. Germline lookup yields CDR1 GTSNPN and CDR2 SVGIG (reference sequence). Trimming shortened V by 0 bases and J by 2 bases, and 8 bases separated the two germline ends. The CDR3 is CAWSVPSPYNEQFF. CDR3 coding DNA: TGTGCCTGGAGTGTTCCTAGTCCCTACAATGAGCAGTTCTTC.

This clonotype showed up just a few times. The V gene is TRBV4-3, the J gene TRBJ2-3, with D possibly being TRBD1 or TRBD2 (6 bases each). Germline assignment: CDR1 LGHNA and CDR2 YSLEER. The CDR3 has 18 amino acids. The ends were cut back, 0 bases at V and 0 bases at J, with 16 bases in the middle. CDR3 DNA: TGCGCCAGCAGCCAAGATGTCTTAAGGGGGACTAGCACAGATACGCAGTATTTT. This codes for CASSQDVLRGTSTDTQYF.

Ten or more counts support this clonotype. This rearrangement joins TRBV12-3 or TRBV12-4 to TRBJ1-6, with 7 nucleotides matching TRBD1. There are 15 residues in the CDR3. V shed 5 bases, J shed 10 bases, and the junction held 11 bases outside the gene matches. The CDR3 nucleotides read TGTGCCAGCAGTCCACAGGGAGGGGGCGGCTCACCCCTCCACTTT. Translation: CASSPQGGGGSPLHF.

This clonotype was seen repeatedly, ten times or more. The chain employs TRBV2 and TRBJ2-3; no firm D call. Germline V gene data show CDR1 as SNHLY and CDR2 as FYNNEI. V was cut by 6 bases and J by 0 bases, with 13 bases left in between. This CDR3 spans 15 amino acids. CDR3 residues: CASSALSISTDTQYF. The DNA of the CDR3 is TGTGCCAGCAGCGCCCTATCTATAAGCACAGATACGCAGTATTTT.

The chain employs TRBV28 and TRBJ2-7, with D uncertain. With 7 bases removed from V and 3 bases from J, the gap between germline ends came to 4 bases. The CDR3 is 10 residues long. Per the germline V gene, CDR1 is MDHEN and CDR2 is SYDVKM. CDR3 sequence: CASKDYEQYF. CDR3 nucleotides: TGTGCCAGCAAGGACTACGAGCAGTACTTC.

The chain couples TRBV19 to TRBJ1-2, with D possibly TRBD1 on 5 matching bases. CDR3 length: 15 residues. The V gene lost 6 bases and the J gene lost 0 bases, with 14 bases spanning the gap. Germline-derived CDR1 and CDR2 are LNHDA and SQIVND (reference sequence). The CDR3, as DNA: TGTGCCAGTAGCCCCCCAGGGAGTGCTAACTATGGCTACACCTTC. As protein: CASSPPGSANYGYTF.

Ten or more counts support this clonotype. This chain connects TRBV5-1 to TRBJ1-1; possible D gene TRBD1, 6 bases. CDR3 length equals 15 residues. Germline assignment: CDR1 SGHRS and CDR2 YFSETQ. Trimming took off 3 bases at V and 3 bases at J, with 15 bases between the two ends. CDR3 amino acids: CASSWSTGSDTEAFF. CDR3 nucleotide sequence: TGCGCCAGCAGCTGGAGTACAGGGTCCGACACTGAAGCTTTCTTT. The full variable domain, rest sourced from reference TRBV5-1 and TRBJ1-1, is KAGVTQTPRYLIKTRGQQVTLSCSPISGHRSVSWYQQTPGQGLQFLFEYFSETQRNKGNFPGRFSGRQFSNSRSEMNVSTLELGDSALYLCASSWSTGSDTEAFFGQGTRLTVV.

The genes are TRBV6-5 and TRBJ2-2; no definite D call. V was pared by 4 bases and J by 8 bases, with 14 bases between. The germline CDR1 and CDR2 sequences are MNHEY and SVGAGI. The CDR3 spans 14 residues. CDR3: CASSSALHWGELFF. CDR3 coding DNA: TGTGCCAGCAGTTCGGCCCTGCATTGGGGGGAGCTGTTTTTT.

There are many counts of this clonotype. CDR3 region: CASSNTGHSFKNTEAFF. The CDR3 DNA sequence: TGTGCCAGCAGTAACACAGGGCATTCCTTTAAAAACACTGAAGCTTTCTTT. The chain carries TRBV28 and TRBJ1-1, with TRBD1 as a possible D gene (6 bases). Deletions cut 5 bases from V and 2 bases from J, with 21 bases between. Per the germline V gene, CDR1 is MDHEN and CDR2 is SYDVKM. The CDR3 runs 17 residues.

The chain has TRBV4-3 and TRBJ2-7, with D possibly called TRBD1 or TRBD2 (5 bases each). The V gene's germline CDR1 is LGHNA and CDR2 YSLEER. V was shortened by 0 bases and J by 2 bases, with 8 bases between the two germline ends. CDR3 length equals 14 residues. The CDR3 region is CASSQDGTTYEQYF. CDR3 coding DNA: TGCGCCAGCAGCCAAGATGGGACCACCTACGAGCAGTACTTC.

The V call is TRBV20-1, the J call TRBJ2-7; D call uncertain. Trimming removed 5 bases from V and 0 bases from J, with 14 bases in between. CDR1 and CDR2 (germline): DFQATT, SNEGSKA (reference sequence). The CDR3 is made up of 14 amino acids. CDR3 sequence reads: CSAPRARASYEQYF. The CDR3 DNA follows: TGCAGTGCTCCTAGGGCAAGGGCCTCCTACGAGCAGTACTTC.

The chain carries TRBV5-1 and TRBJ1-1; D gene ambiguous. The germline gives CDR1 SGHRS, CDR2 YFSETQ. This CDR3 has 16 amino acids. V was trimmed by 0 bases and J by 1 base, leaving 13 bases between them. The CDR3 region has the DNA TGCGCCAGCAGCTTGGGTTTTGGGAGTCGGAACACTGAAGCTTTCTTT. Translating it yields CASSLGFGSRNTEAFF.

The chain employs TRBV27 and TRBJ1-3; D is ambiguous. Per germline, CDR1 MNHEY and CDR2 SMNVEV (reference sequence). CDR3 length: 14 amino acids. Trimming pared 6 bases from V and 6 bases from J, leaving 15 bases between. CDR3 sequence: CASRLAFGENTIYF. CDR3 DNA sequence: TGTGCCAGCAGGCTGGCGTTTGGGGAAAACACCATATATTTT.

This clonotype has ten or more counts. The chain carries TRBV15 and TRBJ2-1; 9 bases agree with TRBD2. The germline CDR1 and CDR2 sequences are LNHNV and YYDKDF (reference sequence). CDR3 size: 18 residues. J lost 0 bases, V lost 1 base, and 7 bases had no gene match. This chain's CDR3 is CATSRGGSSGSSYNEQFF. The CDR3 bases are TGTGCCACCAGCAGAGGAGGGAGTAGCGGGAGCTCCTACAATGAGCAGTTCTTC.

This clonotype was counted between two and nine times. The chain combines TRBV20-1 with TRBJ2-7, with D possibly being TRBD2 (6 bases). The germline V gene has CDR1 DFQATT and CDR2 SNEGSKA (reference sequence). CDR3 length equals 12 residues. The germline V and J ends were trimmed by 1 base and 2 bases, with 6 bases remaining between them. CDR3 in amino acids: CSARGTTYEQYF. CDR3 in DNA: TGCAGTGCTAGAGGGACTACCTACGAGCAGTACTTC.

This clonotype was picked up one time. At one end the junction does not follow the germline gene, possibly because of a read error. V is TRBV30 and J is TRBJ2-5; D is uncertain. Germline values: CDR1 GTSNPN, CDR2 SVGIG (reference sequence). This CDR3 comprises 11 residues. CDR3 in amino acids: CAWSVRETQCF. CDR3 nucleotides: TGTGCCTGGAGTGTCCGAGAGACCCAGTGCTTC.

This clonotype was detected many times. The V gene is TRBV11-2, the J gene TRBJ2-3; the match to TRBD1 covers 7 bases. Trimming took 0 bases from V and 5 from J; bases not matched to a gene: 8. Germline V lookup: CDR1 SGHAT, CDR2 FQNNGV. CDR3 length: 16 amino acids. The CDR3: CASSLEPIGGEDTQYF. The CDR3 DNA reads TGTGCCAGCAGCTTAGAACCGATAGGGGGCGAAGATACGCAGTATTTT.